Shown below are 27 T cell receptor beta chains from a single sample sequenced in a study of T cell repertoires in cytomegalovirus infection. TCRdb reprocessed the reads via MiXCR and lists one record per CDR3 protein. The data contain 60,000 to 75,000 distinct CDR3 sequences, 25% to 30% of them singletons. For these TCRs, the target antigens are not known. The sequences come from CD8+ T cells from cultured PBMCs, collected from culture after CMV antigen stimulation. Source of these receptors: a human donor in good health (CMV status not recorded). Some clones in this sample may be carry-over from other donors' samples.

This clonotype has a count of ten or more. The V call is TRBV7-3, the J call TRBJ2-1, with TRBD2 matching over 7 bases. Trimming at V came to 2 bases and at J to 3 bases, leaving 4 bases not matched to a gene. The germline gives CDR1 SGHTA, CDR2 FQGTGA. The CDR3 extends over 15 amino acids. CDR3 region: CASSLLGGGYNEQFF. The CDR3 DNA follows: TGTGCCAGCAGCTTATTGGGGGGGGGCTACAATGAGCAGTTCTTC.

This rearrangement joins TRBV2 to TRBJ1-4; the match to TRBD1 covers 8 bases. From germline, CDR1 is SNHLY and CDR2 FYNNEI. V was clipped by 6 bases and J by 8 bases; unmatched bases: 8. This CDR3 region has 14 residues. CDR3 protein: CASRRTGLDEKLFF. CDR3 nucleotides: TGTGCCAGCAGGCGGACAGGGCTGGACGAAAAACTGTTTTTT.

The CDR3 sequence: CAITRTSEAAYEQYF. The CDR3 DNA is TGTGCCATCACAAGGACTAGCGAGGCGGCCTACGAGCAGTACTTC. J is TRBJ2-7 and V is TRBV6-2 or TRBV6-3; TRBD2 matches at 9 bases. The CDR3 is 15 amino acids. With 10 bases clipped from V and 2 bases from J, the junction kept 12 bases outside the gene matches. Germline CDR1 reads MNHEY; CDR2 reads SVGEGT.

This rearrangement joins TRBV3-1 to TRBJ2-5, with a weak D call TRBD2 (5 bases). CDR1 LGHDT and CDR2 YNNKEL come from the germline V gene (reference sequence). V was shortened by 0 bases and J by 5 bases, with 22 bases between the two germline ends. CDR3 length equals 18 residues. CDR3 nucleotides: TGTGCCAGCAGCCAAGATCCCCGAAGTGGCGGGTCGAGGGAGACCCAGTACTTC. Translation gives CASSQDPRSGGSRETQYF.

This clonotype was seen more than once but under ten times. This chain uses TRBV7-3 with TRBJ2-2; the D is unclear. CDR3 size: 16 residues. Germline CDR1 reads SGHTA; CDR2 reads FQGTGA. V was shortened by 5 bases and J by 6 bases, with 19 bases between the two germline ends. Here the CDR3 DNA reads TGTGCCAGCAGCCGAAACGGGCCTCAAAAGCCCGGGGAGCTGTTTTTT. It translates to CASSRNGPQKPGELFF.

This clonotype was recorded at least ten times. The rearrangement joins TRBV7-2 to TRBJ2-7; a weak D match, TRBD1 (8 bases). The CDR3 totals 15 residues. Trimming pared 5 bases from V and 4 bases from J, leaving 18 bases between. The V gene's germline CDR1 is SGHTA and CDR2 FQGNSA. CDR3 in amino acids: CASSPGGTGPYEQYF. The CDR3 DNA reads as TGTGCCAGCAGCCCCGGGGGGACAGGACCTTACGAGCAGTACTTC.

The V and J genes are TRBV6-4 and TRBJ2-2; D is undetermined. Germline V gives CDR1 MRHNA, CDR2 SNTAGT. The CDR3 sequence is 13 residues long. V gave up 5 bases and J gave up 5 bases, with 9 bases separating them. The CDR3 loop reads CASSPMGTGELFF. CDR3 DNA sequence: TGTGCCAGCAGTCCGATGGGGACCGGGGAGCTGTTTTTT.

The J gene is TRBJ1-3, the V gene TRBV11-2, with no clear D. The CDR3 runs 16 residues. Trimming stripped 0 bases from V and 7 bases from J, with 16 bases between. In germline, CDR1 is SGHAT, CDR2 FQNNGV. In DNA, the CDR3 is TGTGCCAGCAGCTTAGATCCCCGGAGAACGGGGAACACCATATATTTT. Protein: CASSLDPRRTGNTIYF.

The chain employs TRBV15 and TRBJ2-7, with 13 bases aligning to TRBD2. Germline V gene lookup returns CDR1 LNHNV and CDR2 YYDKDF (reference sequence). This CDR3 contains 18 residues. After removal of 4 bases from V and 3 bases from J, the junction contained 12 bases not matched to a gene. The CDR3 region is CATSTPRLAGGGGYEQYF. CDR3 bases: TGTGCCACCAGCACTCCGAGACTAGCGGGGGGTGGCGGCTACGAGCAGTACTTC.

This clonotype was picked up a small number of times. V and J are TRBV24-1 and TRBJ2-5; 12 bases fit TRBD2. The CDR3 contains 15 residues. V lost 4 bases to trimming and J lost 5 bases; unmatched junction nucleotides: 4. Germline CDR1 and CDR2: KGHDR and SFDVKD. The CDR3 here is CATSDLTSGGETQYF. CDR3 nucleotide sequence: TGTGCCACCAGTGACCTGACTAGCGGGGGTGAGACCCAGTACTTC.

This clonotype was seen only a few times. The chain uses TRBV7-6 and TRBJ2-1; D unclear. Trimming pared 7 bases from V and 1 base from J, leaving 17 bases between. This CDR3 spans 16 amino acids. Germline lookup yields CDR1 SGHVS and CDR2 FNYEAQ. In nucleotides, the CDR3 is TGTGCCAGCACCCTAACAAAGGCGGATTCCTACAATGAGCAGTTCTTC. Amino acid sequence: CASTLTKADSYNEQFF.

The V call is TRBV10-2, the J call TRBJ1-3; D is perhaps TRBD1 (5 bases). This CDR3 spans 14 amino acids. Germline CDR1 is WSHSY and CDR2 is SAAADI. Deletions cut 5 bases from V and 1 base from J, with 9 bases between. CDR3 in DNA: TGCGCCAGCAGTCGTGACAGTTCTGGAAACACCATATATTTT. Translated: CASSRDSSGNTIYF.

Note on this clonotype: Being one base from a much bigger clone, this may be a read error. This chain uses TRBV7-4 with TRBJ2-1; 11 nucleotides match TRBD2. This CDR3 region has 18 residues. Unmatched junction bases numbered 11, after V lost 3 bases and J lost 4 bases. Germline lookup yields CDR1 SGHVT and CDR2 SQSDAQ. The CDR3 is CASSLTSGEDPPYNEQFF. The CDR3 region has the DNA TGTGCCAGCAGCTTGACTAGCGGGGAGGACCCACCATACAATGAGCAGTTCTTC.

This sequence joins TRBV19 and TRBJ1-4; 8 nucleotides match TRBD1. The CDR3 loop spans 15 amino acids. Trimming took 8 bases from V and 2 from J; bases not matched to a gene: 7. Germline CDR1 and CDR2: LNHDA and SQIVND (reference sequence). DNA for the CDR3: TGTGCCAGTCGTACAGGGGGAGTCACTAATGAAAAACTGTTTTTT. Protein: CASRTGGVTNEKLFF.

The J gene is TRBJ2-1, the V gene TRBV7-2; 8 bases are shared with TRBD2. The germline V gene has CDR1 SGHTA and CDR2 FQGNSA. CDR3 length: 15 amino acids. Trimming took 4 bases from V and 7 from J; bases not matched to a gene: 9. CDR3 residues: CASSSGTSGANEQFF. DNA of the CDR3: TGTGCCAGCAGCTCAGGAACTAGCGGTGCTAATGAGCAGTTCTTC.

The chain carries TRBV24-1 and TRBJ2-2; the match to TRBD1 covers 7 bases. J gave up 3 bases and V 6 bases, and 6 bases lay outside the gene matches. Germline values: CDR1 KGHDR, CDR2 SFDVKD. This CDR3 contains 15 residues. DNA for the CDR3: TGTGCCACCAGTACACGAGGGGGCTACACCGGGGAGCTGTTTTTT. Translation gives CATSTRGGYTGELFF.

In its sample, this clonotype was seen many times. The chain recombines TRBV28 with TRBJ2-3; D ambiguous. Germline values: CDR1 MDHEN, CDR2 SYDVKM. The CDR3 spans 14 residues. V was clipped by 0 bases and J by 5 bases, with 9 bases between them. The CDR3 is CASSLWSEEDTQYF. Written as DNA, the CDR3 is TGTGCCAGCAGTTTATGGTCAGAAGAAGATACGCAGTATTTT.

V and J are TRBV4-2 and TRBJ1-1; 9 bases are a match to TRBD1. Looked up from germline, CDR1 is LGHNA and CDR2 is YNFKEQ. Unmatched junction bases numbered 7, after V lost 4 bases and J lost 4 bases. The CDR3 totals 15 residues. The CDR3 nucleotides are TGTGCCAGCAGCCTTGAGGACAGGGGCGGCACTGAAGCTTTCTTT. This encodes CASSLEDRGGTEAFF.

The V call is TRBV7-6, the J call TRBJ2-7; D is possibly TRBD2 (6 bases). The germline V gene has CDR1 SGHVS and CDR2 FNYEAQ. CDR3 length: 14 amino acids. V was shortened by 1 base and J by 6 bases, with 13 bases between the two germline ends. CDR3 residues: CASSLGELGGEQYF. Here the CDR3 DNA reads TGTGCCAGCAGCTTAGGAGAGTTGGGAGGCGAGCAGTACTTC.

This chain connects TRBV20-1 to TRBJ1-1, with 7 bases fitting TRBD1. V shed 4 bases, J shed 1 base, and the junction held 6 bases outside the gene matches. From germline, CDR1 is DFQATT and CDR2 SNEGSKA (reference sequence). The CDR3 runs 14 residues. CDR3 nucleotides: TGCAGTGCTACAACAGGGGTGGGGAACACTGAAGCTTTCTTT. Translation: CSATTGVGNTEAFF.

The V and J genes are TRBV28 and TRBJ1-3, with 8 bases lining up with TRBD1. With 6 bases clipped from V and 3 bases from J, the junction kept 13 bases outside the gene matches. Looked up from germline, CDR1 is MDHEN and CDR2 is SYDVKM. The CDR3 has 17 amino acids. CDR3 in amino acids: CASSPGQVFGFGNTIYF. The CDR3 nucleotides read TGTGCCAGCAGCCCGGGACAGGTCTTTGGCTTTGGAAACACCATATATTTT.

The chain links TRBV27 to TRBJ2-3; 9 bases align to TRBD1. J gave up 3 bases and V 6 bases, and 7 bases lay outside the gene matches. The CDR3 has 15 amino acids. Germline V gives CDR1 MNHEY, CDR2 SMNVEV (reference sequence). This CDR3 is CASRPRDRATDTQYF. The CDR3 region has the DNA TGTGCCAGCAGACCCCGGGACAGGGCAACAGATACGCAGTATTTT.

This clonotype was observed many times. The chain combines TRBV5-6 with TRBJ2-7, with D tentatively TRBD1 or TRBD2 (5 bases each). Germline CDR1 SGHDT, CDR2 YYEEEE. The CDR3 contains 14 residues. V dropped 5 bases and J dropped 6 bases, with 18 bases sitting between them. CDR3 in amino acids: CASSSPGRSGEQYF. The CDR3 DNA is TGTGCCAGCAGTTCTCCGGGACGTAGTGGCGAGCAGTACTTC.

This clonotype was seen a handful of times. This chain links TRBV3-1 with TRBJ1-1, with a weak D call TRBD1 (5 bases). Trimming cost V 2 bases and J 4 bases, with 20 bases left between them. The CDR3 is 17 amino acids. Germline CDR1 is LGHDT and CDR2 is YNNKEL (reference sequence). Here the CDR3 reads CASSQLRGPRGPTEAFF. The CDR3 region has the DNA TGTGCCAGCAGCCAACTGCGGGGACCCCGGGGACCCACTGAAGCTTTCTTT.

This clonotype was counted only a few times. The chain joins TRBV4-1 to TRBJ2-3, with D maybe TRBD2 (6 bases). The germline CDR1 and CDR2 sequences are MGHRA and YSYEKL. Trimming removed 4 bases at V and 1 base at J, with 12 bases between. CDR3 length: 15 residues. CDR3 nucleotides: TGCGCCAGCAGCCCCGGGGGTAGCCGCACAGATACGCAGTATTTT. As protein: CASSPGGSRTDTQYF.

This clonotype qualifies as medium-sized (0.01 to 0.1%). This chain uses TRBV7-2 with TRBJ2-2, with TRBD1 matching 10 bases. Trimming removed 5 bases from V and 5 bases from J; junction bases left unmatched: 8. Germline CDR1 is SGHTA and CDR2 is FQGNSA. This CDR3 is built from 16 residues. The CDR3 nucleotides are TGTGCCAGCAGCCCCCGGGACAGGGGCAAAACCGGGGAGCTGTTTTTT. Protein: CASSPRDRGKTGELFF.

This clonotype showed up many times. The chain joins TRBV6-2 or TRBV6-3 to TRBJ2-7, with D hard to call. Germline V lookup: CDR1 MNHEY, CDR2 SVGEGT. Trimming took off 7 bases at V and 10 bases at J, with 20 bases between the two ends. The CDR3 runs to 13 residues. CDR3 region: CASTPTRIQDQYF. The CDR3 region has the DNA TGTGCCAGCACCCCTACTCGGATTCAGGATCAGTACTTC.